This T cell receptor beta chain was identified during a study of cytomegalovirus exposure and HLA in healthy donors. It was with 60 Vbeta and 13 Jbeta primers that the PCR ran. Sequenced by immunoSEQ multiplex PCR; TCRdb stores in-frame clones only, minus some. Seen here are 99,000 or so clones, over 9% observed once, and the top ten hold 5.5% to 7.5%. Of note for this clone: Its antigen is not known.

Germline values: CDR1 SGHKS, CDR2 YYEKEE (reference sequence). The V and J ends lost 4 bases and 2 bases respectively, with 9 bases between them. The CDR3 is 14 residues long. Findings of the study overall: The classifier, whose performance was assessed in both the original and validation cohorts, reportedly diagnosed cytomegalovirus status with high specificity and sensitivity.

This TCR came from a man aged 35-49 years in good health and CMV-seropositive. Sequencing input: PBMCs. The chain is built from TRBV5-5 and TRBJ1-4; maybe TRBD1 (6 bases). The chain's CDR3 is CASSIQGTNEKLFF. Here the CDR3 DNA reads TGTGCCAGCAGCATTCAGGGGACTAATGAAAAACTGTTTTTT.